A selection of T cell receptor beta chains follows, all from one sample in a study of blood T cell repertoires in COVID-19. Repertoires were generated with immunoSEQ multiplex PCR, while TCRdb's copy carries only in-frame clones and drops some. Of 55,000 to 65,000 clones in the sample, 89% were seen once. Sequences were obtained from peripheral blood. The receptors were gathered from an older woman with COVID-19, enrolled during active disease. Each CDR3 is given with its conserved first and last residue. A D gene is named only where the DNA matches it firmly. Clone size appears in some rows only: once, few, many, or a class for an expanded clone.

j_call d_call clone_size v_call cdr3_nt cdr3_aa
TRBJ2-7 TRBD2 . TRBV6-6 TGTGCCAGCAGTCACGGACTAGCGGGGCGTCGGGGGGAGCAGTACTTC CASSHGLAGRRGEQYF
TRBJ1-2 TRBD1 . TRBV4-1 TGCGCCAGCAGCCAAGGGACCAGGACAGGGGGCGGCTACACCTTC CASSQGTRTGGGYTF
TRBJ1-5 . . TRBV13 TGTGCCAGCAGCTTATTAAATCAGCCCCAGCATTTT CASSLLNQPQHF
TRBJ2-2 TRBD2 few TRBV27 TGTGCCAGCAGTTCGGGAGGTGGAGGCGGGGAGCTGTTTTTT CASSSGGGGGELFF
TRBJ1-5 . . TRBV4-1 TGCGCCAGCAGCCAAGGATCCTACAGGGATAGGAATCAGCCCCAGCATTTT CASSQGSYRDRNQPQHF
TRBJ2-7 TRBD1 . TRBV5-6 TGTGCCAGCAGCTGGACAGGGTTAGAAGGACACGAGCAGTACTTC CASSWTGLEGHEQYF
TRBJ1-2 TRBD1 . TRBV5-4 TGTGCCAGCAGCTTGGCCAGGGGGCTTAACTATGGCTACACCTTC CASSLARGLNYGYTF
TRBJ2-2 TRBD1 . TRBV18 TGTGCCAGCTCACCGGGACAGCAGAACACCGGGGAGCTGTTTTTT CASSPGQQNTGELFF
TRBJ2-7 . . TRBV6-2/TRBV6-3 TGTGCCAGCAGTTGGGGCCGAAGCCGCGGAACCTACGAGCAGTACTTC CASSWGRSRGTYEQYF
TRBJ2-2 . . TRBV7-9 TGTGCCAGCAGCTCCAGAACCGGGGAGCTGTTTTTT CASSSRTGELFF
TRBJ2-5 . . TRBV7-9 TGTGCCAGCAGCTTCTACCAAGAGACCCAGTACTTC CASSFYQETQYF
TRBJ1-1 . . TRBV28 TGTGCCAGCAGGCCGACAGTCAACACTGAAGCTTTCTTT CASRPTVNTEAFF
TRBJ1-4 . . TRBV19 TGTGCCAGTACGGAGGGCAGGGTGCAAGATGAAAAACTGTTTTTT CASTEGRVQDEKLFF
TRBJ1-2 . . TRBV5-4 TGTGCCAGCAGCTTGGCGGGGGATGAGGGCTACACCTTC CASSLAGDEGYTF
TRBJ1-1 TRBD1 few TRBV6-5 TGTGCCAGTCAATGGGACAGCAGCACTGAAGCTTTCTTT CASQWDSSTEAFF
TRBJ1-2 . . TRBV2 TGTGCCAGCAGTTTCAGCGAGGTGTCTGGCTACACCTTC CASSFSEVSGYTF
TRBJ2-1 . . TRBV29-1 TGCAGCGGTGTGAAGGGAGACTCCTACAATGAGCAGTTCTTC CSGVKGDSYNEQFF
TRBJ2-7 TRBD1 . TRBV28 TGTGCCAGCAGTTCCGGACAGGGGGCGGACGAGCAGTACTTC CASSSGQGADEQYF
TRBJ1-1 . . TRBV12-5 TGTGCTAGTGGTTTGAACGGAGTCGGAGACACTGAAGCTTTCTTT CASGLNGVGDTEAFF
TRBJ2-3 TRBD2 once TRBV5-4 TGTGCCAGCAGCTTTCGGGGGGGCACAGATACGCAGTATTTT CASSFRGGTDTQYF
TRBJ1-3 . . TRBV6-5 TGTGCCAGCAGGCCAGGGGTAACTGGAAACACCATATATTTT CASRPGVTGNTIYF
TRBJ2-2 . . TRBV2 TGTGCCAGCAGAAGAGAGGGGGCGAACACCGGGGAGCTGTTTTTT CASRREGANTGELFF